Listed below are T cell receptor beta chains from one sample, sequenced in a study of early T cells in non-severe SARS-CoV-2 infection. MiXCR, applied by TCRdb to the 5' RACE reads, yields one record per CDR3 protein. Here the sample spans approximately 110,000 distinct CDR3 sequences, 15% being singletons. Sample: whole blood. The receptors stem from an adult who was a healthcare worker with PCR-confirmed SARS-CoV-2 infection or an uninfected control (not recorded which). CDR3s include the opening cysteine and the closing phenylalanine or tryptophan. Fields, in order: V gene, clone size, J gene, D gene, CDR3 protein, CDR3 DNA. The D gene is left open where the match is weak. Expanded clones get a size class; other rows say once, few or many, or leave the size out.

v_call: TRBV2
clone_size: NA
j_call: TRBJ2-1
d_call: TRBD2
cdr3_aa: CASERTSGGYNEQFF
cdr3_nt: TGTGCCAGCGAACGAACTAGCGGGGGCTACAATGAGCAGTTCTTC

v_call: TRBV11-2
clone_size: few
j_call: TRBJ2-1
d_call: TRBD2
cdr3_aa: CASSLAAGDEQFF
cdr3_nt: TGTGCCAGCAGCTTAGCTGCGGGGGACGAGCAGTTCTTC

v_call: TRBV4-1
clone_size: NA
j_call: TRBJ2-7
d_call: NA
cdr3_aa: CASSQEVAAVHEQYF
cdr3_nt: TGCGCCAGCAGCCAGGAAGTCGCGGCGGTCCACGAGCAGTACTTC

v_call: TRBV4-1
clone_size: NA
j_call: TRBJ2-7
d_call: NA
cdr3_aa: CASSQDFRGISYF
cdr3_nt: TGCGCCAGCAGCCAAGATTTCAGGGGTATCTCGTACTTC

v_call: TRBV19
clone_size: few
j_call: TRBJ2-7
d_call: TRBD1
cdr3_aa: CASSIGTGYEQYF
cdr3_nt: TGTGCCAGTAGTATCGGGACAGGCTACGAGCAGTACTTC

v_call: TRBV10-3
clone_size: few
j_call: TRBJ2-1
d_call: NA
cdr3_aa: CAISHADEQFF
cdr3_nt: TGTGCCATCAGCCACGCAGACGAGCAGTTCTTC

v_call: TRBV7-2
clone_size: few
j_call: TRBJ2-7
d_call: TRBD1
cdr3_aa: CASSPGSGGSYEQYF
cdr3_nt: TGTGCCAGCAGCCCTGGATCAGGGGGCTCCTACGAGCAGTACTTC

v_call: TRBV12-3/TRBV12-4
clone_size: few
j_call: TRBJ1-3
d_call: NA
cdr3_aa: CASSLAGADTIYF
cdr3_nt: TGTGCCAGCAGTTTAGCAGGGGCGGACACCATATATTTT

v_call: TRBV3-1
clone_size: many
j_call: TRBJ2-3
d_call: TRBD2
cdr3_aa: CASSQRTSATDTQYF
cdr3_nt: TGTGCCAGCAGCCAACGGACTAGCGCGACAGATACGCAGTATTTT

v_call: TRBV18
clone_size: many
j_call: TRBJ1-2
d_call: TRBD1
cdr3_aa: CASSSGTGLNYGYTF
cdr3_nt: TGTGCCAGCTCGTCCGGGACAGGACTTAACTATGGCTACACCTTC

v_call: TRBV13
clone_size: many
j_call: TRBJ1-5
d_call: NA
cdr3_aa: CASSLASQPQHF
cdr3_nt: TGTGCCAGCAGCTTGGCCAGTCAGCCCCAGCATTTT

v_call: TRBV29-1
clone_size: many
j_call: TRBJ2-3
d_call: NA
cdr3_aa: CSVDGPPRGTDTQYF
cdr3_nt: TGCAGCGTTGACGGACCGCCGAGGGGCACAGATACGCAGTATTTT

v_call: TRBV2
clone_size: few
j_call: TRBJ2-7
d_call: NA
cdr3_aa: CASSEEGSGVYEQYF
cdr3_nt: TGTGCCAGCAGTGAGGAAGGTTCAGGGGTCTACGAGCAGTACTTC

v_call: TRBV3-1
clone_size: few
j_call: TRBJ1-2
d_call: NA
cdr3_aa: CASSQVFDYGYTF
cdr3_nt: TGTGCCAGCAGCCAAGTTTTCGATTATGGCTACACCTTC

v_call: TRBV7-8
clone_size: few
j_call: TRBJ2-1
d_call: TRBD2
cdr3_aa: CASSRTVVAGENYNEQFF
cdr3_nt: TGTGCCAGCAGCCGTACAGTCGTAGCGGGGGAGAACTACAATGAGCAGTTCTTC

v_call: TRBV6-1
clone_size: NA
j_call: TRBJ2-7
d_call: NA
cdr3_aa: CASSGTVAYEQYF
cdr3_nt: TGTGCCAGCAGTGGGACAGTAGCCTACGAGCAGTACTTC

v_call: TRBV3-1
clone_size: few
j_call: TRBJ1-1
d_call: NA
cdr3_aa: CASSQAGSGTEAFF
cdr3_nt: TGTGCCAGCAGCCAAGCAGGGTCCGGCACTGAAGCTTTCTTT

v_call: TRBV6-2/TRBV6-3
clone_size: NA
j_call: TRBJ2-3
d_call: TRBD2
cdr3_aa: CASGKIAGMTDTQYF
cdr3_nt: TGTGCCAGCGGAAAGATAGCGGGGATGACAGATACGCAGTATTTT

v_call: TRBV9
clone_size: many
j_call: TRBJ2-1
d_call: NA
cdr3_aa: CASSVAPWDRYNEQFF
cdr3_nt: TGTGCCAGCAGCGTAGCTCCCTGGGACCGCTACAATGAGCAGTTCTTC

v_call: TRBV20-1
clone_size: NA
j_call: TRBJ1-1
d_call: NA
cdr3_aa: CSAREVDNTEAFF
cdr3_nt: TGCAGTGCTAGGGAGGTGGATAACACTGAAGCTTTCTTT

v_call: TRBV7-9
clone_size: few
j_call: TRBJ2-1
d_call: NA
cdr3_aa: CASSSRVSFYNEQFF
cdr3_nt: TGTGCCAGCAGCTCCAGGGTCAGTTTCTACAATGAGCAGTTCTTC

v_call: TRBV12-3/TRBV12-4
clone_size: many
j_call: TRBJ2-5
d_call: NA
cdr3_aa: CASSLSGEETQYF
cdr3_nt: TGTGCCAGCAGTTTATCCGGGGAAGAGACCCAGTACTTC

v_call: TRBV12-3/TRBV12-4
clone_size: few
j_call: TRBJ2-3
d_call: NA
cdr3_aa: CASSSLPPLRVSSTDTQYF
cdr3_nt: TGTGCCAGCAGTTCCCTACCTCCCTTACGGGTTTCTAGCACAGATACGCAGTATTTT

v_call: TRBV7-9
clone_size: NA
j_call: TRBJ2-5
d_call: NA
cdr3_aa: CASSLDRPLSGGRKTQYF
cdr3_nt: TGTGCCAGCAGCTTAGACCGCCCCCTTAGTGGGGGGAGGAAGACCCAGTACTTC

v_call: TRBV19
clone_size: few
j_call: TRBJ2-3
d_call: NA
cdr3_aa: CASSTPGGARGVNTQYF
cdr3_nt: TGTGCCAGTAGTACCCCCGGAGGGGCACGGGGAGTGAATACGCAGTATTTT

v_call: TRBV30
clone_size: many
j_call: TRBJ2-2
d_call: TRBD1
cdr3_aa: CAWNKGASTGELFF
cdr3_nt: TGTGCCTGGAACAAGGGGGCGAGCACCGGGGAGCTGTTTTTT

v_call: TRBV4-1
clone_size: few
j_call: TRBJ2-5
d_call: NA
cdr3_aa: CASSLKTTGGETQYF
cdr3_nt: TGCGCCAGCAGCCTAAAGACAACAGGAGGAGAGACCCAGTACTTC

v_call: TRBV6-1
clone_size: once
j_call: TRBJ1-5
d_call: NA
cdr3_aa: CASSGYLQPQHF
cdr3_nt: TGTGCCAGCAGTGGATATCTACAGCCCCAGCATTTT

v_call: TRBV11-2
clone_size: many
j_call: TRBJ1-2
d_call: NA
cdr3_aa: CAATEGARDGYTF
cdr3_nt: TGTGCCGCTACGGAGGGCGCGCGAGATGGCTACACCTTC

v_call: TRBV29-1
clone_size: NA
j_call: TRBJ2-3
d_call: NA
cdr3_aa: CSVTPGPRVVTQYF
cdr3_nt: TGCAGCGTCACTCCCGGGCCGAGGGTTGTAACGCAGTATTTT

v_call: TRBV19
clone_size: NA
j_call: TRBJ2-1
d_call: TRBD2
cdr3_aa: CATQGFERGRDEQFF
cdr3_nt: TGTGCCACCCAGGGTTTCGAGCGGGGGAGGGATGAGCAGTTCTTC

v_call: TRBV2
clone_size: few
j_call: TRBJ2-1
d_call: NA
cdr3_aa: CASRQGSSGGVNEQFF
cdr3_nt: TGTGCCAGCAGGCAGGGGTCTTCGGGGGGTGTCAATGAGCAGTTCTTC

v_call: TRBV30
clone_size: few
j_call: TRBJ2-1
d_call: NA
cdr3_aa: CAWSVSLQVGGGAF
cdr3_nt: NA

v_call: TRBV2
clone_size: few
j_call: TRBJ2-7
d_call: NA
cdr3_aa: CASLARSSYEQYF
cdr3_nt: TGTGCCAGCCTCGCCAGGAGCTCCTACGAGCAGTACTTC

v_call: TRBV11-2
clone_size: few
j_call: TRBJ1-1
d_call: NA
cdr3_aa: CASSSQNTEAFF
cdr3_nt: TGTGCCAGCAGCTCTCAGAACACTGAAGCTTTCTTT

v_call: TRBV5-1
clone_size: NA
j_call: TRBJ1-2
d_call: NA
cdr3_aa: CASSPGLTPNYGYTF
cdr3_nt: TGCGCCAGCAGCCCTGGACTCACTCCTAACTATGGCTACACCTTC

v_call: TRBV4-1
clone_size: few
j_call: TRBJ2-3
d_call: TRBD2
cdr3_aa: CASSHQVASGGVDTQYF
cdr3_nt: TGCGCCAGCAGCCATCAGGTGGCTAGCGGGGGGGTAGATACGCAGTATTTT

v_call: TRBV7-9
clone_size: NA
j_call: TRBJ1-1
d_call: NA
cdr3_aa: CASSLRVTEAFF
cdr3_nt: TGTGCCAGCAGCTTGAGGGTTACTGAAGCTTTCTTT